Listed below are T cell receptor beta chains from one sample, sequenced in a study of OX40 agonist ivuxolimab in advanced cancers. Libraries were prepared by immunoSEQ multiplex PCR; TCRdb keeps only in-frame clonotypes and omits some of them. Among about 70,000 clones listed, about nine tenths were seen once. Sequencing used CD4+ or CD8+ T cells sorted from blood, obtained in a trial of the OX40 agonist ivuxolimab. The receptor set was obtained from an adult with an advanced solid tumor such as melanoma, head and neck, liver or kidney cancer. Both conserved end residues are part of each CDR3. D genes are given only for firm matches.

V: TRBV6-1; D: -; J: TRBJ2-2; DNA: TGTGCCAGCAGTGGGGGAAACGCCGGGGAGCTGTTTTTT; CDR3: CASSGGNAGELFF
V: TRBV20-1; D: -; J: TRBJ2-5; DNA: TGCAGTGCTAGAAGTTCAGAGACCCAGTACTTC; CDR3: CSARSSETQYF
V: TRBV7-2; D: -; J: TRBJ1-2; DNA: TGTGCCAGCAGCTTAGTCGCAGGAGGACTCTATGGCTACACCTTC; CDR3: CASSLVAGGLYGYTF
V: TRBV30; D: -; J: TRBJ1-5; DNA: TGTGCCTGGAGTGGGTGGGGCAGGAGCAATCAGCCCCAGCATTTT; CDR3: CAWSGWGRSNQPQHF
V: TRBV2; D: -; J: TRBJ1-4; DNA: TGTGCCAGCAGCCTGGGGACCAATGAAAAACTGTTTTTT; CDR3: CASSLGTNEKLFF
V: TRBV19; D: TRBD1; J: TRBJ1-2; DNA: TGTGCCAGTAGTATCCTACAGGGGAAGAATGGCTACACCTTC; CDR3: CASSILQGKNGYTF
V: TRBV4-1; D: TRBD2; J: TRBJ2-5; DNA: TGCGCCAGCAGCCGTCCCGGGATCGGGGGGGAGGAGACCCAGTACTTC; CDR3: CASSRPGIGGEETQYF
V: TRBV2; D: -; J: TRBJ1-3; DNA: TGTGCCAGCAGTGCGACAGGCCTCTCTGGAAACACCATATATTTT; CDR3: CASSATGLSGNTIYF
V: TRBV18; D: -; J: TRBJ1-2; DNA: TGTGCCAGCCCCGCACGTCGGGACTGGGAGTTTCTAAGCTACACCTTC; CDR3: CASPARRDWEFLSYTF
V: TRBV7-2; D: TRBD1; J: TRBJ2-7; DNA: TGTGCCAGCAGCTCACCCGACAGGGGGAGCTACGAGCAGTACTTC; CDR3: CASSSPDRGSYEQYF
V: TRBV7-2; D: -; J: TRBJ2-5; DNA: TGTGCCAGCAGCTTCGCGAGAGGGGAGACCCAGTACTTC; CDR3: CASSFARGETQYF
V: TRBV4-1; D: -; J: TRBJ1-6; DNA: TGCGCCAGCAGCCAAGGCAGCGGGCCTAATTCACCCCTCCACTTT; CDR3: CASSQGSGPNSPLHF
V: TRBV6-1; D: TRBD1; J: TRBJ1-2; DNA: TGTGCCAGCAGTGAAGCCGGGACAGGGGCTGGCTACACCTTC; CDR3: CASSEAGTGAGYTF
V: TRBV19; D: -; J: TRBJ2-1; DNA: TGTGCCTCCGGGGGGCCATACAATGAGCAGTTCTTC; CDR3: CASGGPYNEQFF
V: TRBV4-1; D: -; J: TRBJ2-4; DNA: TGCGCCAGCAGCCAAGAGACTAACCGGAATCTAAACATTCAGTACTTC; CDR3: CASSQETNRNLNIQYF